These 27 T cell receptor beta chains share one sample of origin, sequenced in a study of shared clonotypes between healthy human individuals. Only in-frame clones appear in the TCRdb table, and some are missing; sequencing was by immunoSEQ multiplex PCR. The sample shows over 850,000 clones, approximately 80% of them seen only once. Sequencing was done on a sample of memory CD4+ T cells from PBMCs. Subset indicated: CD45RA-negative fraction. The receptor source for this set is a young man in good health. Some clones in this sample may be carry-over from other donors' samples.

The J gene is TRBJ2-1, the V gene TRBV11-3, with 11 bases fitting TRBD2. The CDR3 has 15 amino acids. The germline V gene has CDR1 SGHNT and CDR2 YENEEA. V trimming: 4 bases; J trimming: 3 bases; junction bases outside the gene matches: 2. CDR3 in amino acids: CASSSSGRNYNEQFF. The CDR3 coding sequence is TGTGCCAGCAGCTCTAGCGGGAGGAACTACAATGAGCAGTTCTTC.

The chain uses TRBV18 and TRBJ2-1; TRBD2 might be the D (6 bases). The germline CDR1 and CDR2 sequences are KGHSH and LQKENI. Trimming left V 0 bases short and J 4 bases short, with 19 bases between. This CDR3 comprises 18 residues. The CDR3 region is CASSPPSEGRTSYNEQFF. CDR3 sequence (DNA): TGTGCCAGCTCACCACCTTCGGAGGGGAGGACATCTTACAATGAGCAGTTCTTC. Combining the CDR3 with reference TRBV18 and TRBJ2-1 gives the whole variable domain NAGVMQNPRHLVRRRGQEARLRCSPMKGHSHVYWYRQLPEEGLKFMVYLQKENIIDESGMPKERFSAEFPKEGPSILRIQQVVRGDSAAYFCASSPPSEGRTSYNEQFFGPGTRLTVL.

The CDR3 spells CASSVTGRAEAFF. CDR3 in DNA: TGTGCCAGCAGCGTAACCGGGAGGGCTGAAGCTTTCTTT. The J gene is TRBJ1-1, the V gene TRBV7-9; D is ambiguous. The CDR3 totals 13 residues. V was shortened by 5 bases and J by 6 bases, with 13 bases between the two germline ends. The germline V gene has CDR1 SEHNR and CDR2 FQNEAQ (reference sequence).

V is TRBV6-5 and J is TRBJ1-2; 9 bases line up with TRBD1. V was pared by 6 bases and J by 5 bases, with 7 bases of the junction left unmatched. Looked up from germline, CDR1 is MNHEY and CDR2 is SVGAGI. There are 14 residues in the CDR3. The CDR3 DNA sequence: TGTGCCAGCAGCTCCGACAGGGGGGCATATGGCTACACCTTC. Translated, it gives CASSSDRGAYGYTF.

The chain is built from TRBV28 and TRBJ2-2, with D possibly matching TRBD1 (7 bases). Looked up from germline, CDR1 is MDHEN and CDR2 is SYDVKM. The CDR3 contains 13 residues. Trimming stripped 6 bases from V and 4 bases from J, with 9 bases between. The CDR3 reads CASRQGGTGELFF. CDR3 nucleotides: TGTGCCAGCAGGCAGGGGGGCACCGGGGAGCTGTTTTTT.

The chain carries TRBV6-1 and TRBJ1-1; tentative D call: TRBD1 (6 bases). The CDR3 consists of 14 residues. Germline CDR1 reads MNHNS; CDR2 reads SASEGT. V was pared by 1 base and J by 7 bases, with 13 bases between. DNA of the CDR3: TGTGCCAGCAGTGAAGTCGGGGGGCAAGGTGAAGCTTTCTTT. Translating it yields CASSEVGGQGEAFF.

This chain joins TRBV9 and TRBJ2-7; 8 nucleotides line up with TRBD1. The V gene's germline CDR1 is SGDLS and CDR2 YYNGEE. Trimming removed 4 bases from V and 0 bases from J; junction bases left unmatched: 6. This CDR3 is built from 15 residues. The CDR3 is CASSPRTGSSYEQYF. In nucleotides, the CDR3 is TGTGCCAGCAGCCCTAGGACAGGGAGCTCCTACGAGCAGTACTTC.

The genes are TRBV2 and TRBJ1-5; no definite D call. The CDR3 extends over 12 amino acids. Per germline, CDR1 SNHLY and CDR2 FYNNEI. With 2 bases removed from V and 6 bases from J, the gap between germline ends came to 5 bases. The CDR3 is CASSESSQPQHF. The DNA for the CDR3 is TGTGCCAGCAGTGAATCTTCTCAGCCCCAGCATTTT. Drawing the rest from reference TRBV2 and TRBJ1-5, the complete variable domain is EPEVTQTPSHQVTQMGQEVILRCVPISNHLYFYWYRQILGQKVEFLVSFYNNEISEKSEIFDDQFSVERPDGSNFTLKIRSTKLEDSAMYFCASSESSQPQHFGDGTRLSIL.

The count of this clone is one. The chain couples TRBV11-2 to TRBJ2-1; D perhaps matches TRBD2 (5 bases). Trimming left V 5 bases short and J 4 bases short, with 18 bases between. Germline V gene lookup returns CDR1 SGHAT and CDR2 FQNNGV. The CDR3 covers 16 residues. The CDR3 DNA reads TGTGCCAGCAGCCCCTTTATCTCGGGGATTTACAATGAGCAGTTCTTC. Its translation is CASSPFISGIYNEQFF.

CDR3 in amino acids: CASSLEAGGQYEQYF. CDR3 sequence (DNA): TGCGCCAGCAGCTTGGAGGCAGGTGGGCAGTACGAGCAGTACTTC. This chain connects TRBV5-1 to TRBJ2-7; D remains unclear. From germline, CDR1 is SGHRS and CDR2 YFSETQ. The CDR3 loop spans 15 amino acids. V lost 0 bases and J lost 4, with 14 bases in between.

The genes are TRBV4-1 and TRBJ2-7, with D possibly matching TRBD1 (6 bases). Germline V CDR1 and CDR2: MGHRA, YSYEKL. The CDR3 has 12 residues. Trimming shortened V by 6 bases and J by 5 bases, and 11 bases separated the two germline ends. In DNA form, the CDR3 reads TGCGCCAGCAGTCGTCCAGGGGACGAGCAGTACTTC. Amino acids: CASSRPGDEQYF.

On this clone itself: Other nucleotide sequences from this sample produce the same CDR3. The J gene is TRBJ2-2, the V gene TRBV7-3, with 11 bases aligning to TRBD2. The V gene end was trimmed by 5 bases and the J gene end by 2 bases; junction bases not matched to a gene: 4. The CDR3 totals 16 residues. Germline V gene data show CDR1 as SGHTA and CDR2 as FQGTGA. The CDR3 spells CASSLGTSGNTGELFF. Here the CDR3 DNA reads TGTGCCAGCAGCCTTGGGACTAGCGGAAACACCGGGGAGCTGTTTTTT.

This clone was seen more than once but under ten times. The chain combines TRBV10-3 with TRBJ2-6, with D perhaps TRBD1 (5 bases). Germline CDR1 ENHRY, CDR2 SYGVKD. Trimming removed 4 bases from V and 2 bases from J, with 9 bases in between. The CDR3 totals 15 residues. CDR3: CAISGTTTGANVLTF. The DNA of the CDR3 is TGTGCCATCAGTGGGACAACTACTGGGGCCAACGTCCTGACTTTC.

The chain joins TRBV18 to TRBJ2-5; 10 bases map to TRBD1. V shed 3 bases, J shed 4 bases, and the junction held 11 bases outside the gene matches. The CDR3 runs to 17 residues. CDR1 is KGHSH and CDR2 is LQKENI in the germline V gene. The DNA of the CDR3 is TGTGCCAGCTCACCTATACGCCGGGACAGGGGACGAGAGACCCAGTACTTC. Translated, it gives CASSPIRRDRGRETQYF.

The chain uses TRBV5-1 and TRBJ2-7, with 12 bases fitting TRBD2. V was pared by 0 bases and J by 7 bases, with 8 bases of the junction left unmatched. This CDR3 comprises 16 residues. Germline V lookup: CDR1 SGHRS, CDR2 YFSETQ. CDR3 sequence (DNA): TGCGCCAGCAGCTTGGCTCCCCTAGCGGGAGGGCGGGAGCAGTACTTC. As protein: CASSLAPLAGGREQYF.

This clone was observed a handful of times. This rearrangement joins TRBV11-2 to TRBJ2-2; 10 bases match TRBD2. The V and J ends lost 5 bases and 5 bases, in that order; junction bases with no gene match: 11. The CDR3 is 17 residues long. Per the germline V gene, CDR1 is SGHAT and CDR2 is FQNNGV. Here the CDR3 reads CASSTGSGRAWTGELFF. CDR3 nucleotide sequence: TGTGCCAGCAGCACGGGGAGCGGGAGGGCGTGGACCGGGGAGCTGTTTTTT.

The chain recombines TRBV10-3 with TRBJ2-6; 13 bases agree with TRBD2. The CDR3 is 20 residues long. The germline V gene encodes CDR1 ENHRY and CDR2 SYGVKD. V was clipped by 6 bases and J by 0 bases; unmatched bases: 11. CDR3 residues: CAIRPAGLAGAPSGANVLTF. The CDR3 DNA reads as TGTGCCATCAGGCCCGCCGGACTAGCGGGAGCCCCCTCTGGGGCCAACGTCCTGACTTTC.

This CDR3 is CASSLVGYPGEQFF. The CDR3 coding sequence is TGTGCCAGCAGCTTAGTGGGGTACCCCGGTGAGCAGTTCTTC. V and J are TRBV7-9 and TRBJ2-1; no definite D call. The germline V gene encodes CDR1 SEHNR and CDR2 FQNEAQ (reference sequence). Trimming took off 1 base at V and 9 bases at J, with 13 bases between the two ends. The length of the CDR3 is 14 residues.

CDR3 protein: CASSLGQGDSYEQYF. The CDR3 DNA is TGTGCCAGCAGCTTAGGACAGGGGGACTCCTACGAGCAGTACTTC. The chain combines TRBV7-8 with TRBJ2-7; 9 nucleotides match TRBD1. Losses at the gene ends were 1 base for V and 0 bases for J; bases not matched to a gene: 1. Germline assignment: CDR1 SGHVS and CDR2 FQNEAQ. This CDR3 spans 15 amino acids.

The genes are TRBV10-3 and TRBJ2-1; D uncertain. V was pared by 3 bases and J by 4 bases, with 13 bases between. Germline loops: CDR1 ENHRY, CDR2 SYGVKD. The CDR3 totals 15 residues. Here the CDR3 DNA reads TGTGCCATCAGTGATTCGAGAGGCCCTTACAATGAGCAGTTCTTC. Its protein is CAISDSRGPYNEQFF.

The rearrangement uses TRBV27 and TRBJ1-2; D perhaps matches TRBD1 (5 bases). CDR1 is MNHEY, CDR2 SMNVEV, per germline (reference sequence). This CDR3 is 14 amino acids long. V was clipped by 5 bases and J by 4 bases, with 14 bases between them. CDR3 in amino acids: CASSPRQITYGYTF. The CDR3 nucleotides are TGTGCCAGCAGTCCACGACAGATAACCTATGGCTACACCTTC.

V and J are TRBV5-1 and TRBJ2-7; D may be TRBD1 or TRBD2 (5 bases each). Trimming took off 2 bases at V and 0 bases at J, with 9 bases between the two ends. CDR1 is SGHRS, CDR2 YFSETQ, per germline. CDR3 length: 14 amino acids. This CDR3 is CASSFGANSYEQYF. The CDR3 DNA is TGCGCCAGCAGCTTCGGGGCCAACTCCTACGAGCAGTACTTC.

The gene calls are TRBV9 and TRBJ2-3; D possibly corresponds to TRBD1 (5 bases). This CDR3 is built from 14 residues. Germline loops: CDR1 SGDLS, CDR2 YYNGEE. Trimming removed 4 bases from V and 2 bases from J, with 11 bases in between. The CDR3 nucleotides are TGTGCCAGCAGCCCTTGGACATACACAGATACGCAGTATTTT. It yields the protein CASSPWTYTDTQYF.

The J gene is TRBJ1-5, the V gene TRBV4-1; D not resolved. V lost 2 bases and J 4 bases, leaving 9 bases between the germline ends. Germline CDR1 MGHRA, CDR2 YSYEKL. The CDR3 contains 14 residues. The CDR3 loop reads CASSQTELNQPQHF. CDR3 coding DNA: TGCGCCAGCAGCCAAACAGAGCTTAATCAGCCCCAGCATTTT.

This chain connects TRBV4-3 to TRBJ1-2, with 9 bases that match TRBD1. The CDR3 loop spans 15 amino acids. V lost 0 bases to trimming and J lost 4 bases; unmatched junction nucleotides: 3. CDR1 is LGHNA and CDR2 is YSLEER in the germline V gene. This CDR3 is CASSQEGGQGYGYTF. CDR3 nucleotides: TGCGCCAGCAGCCAAGAAGGGGGACAGGGCTATGGCTACACCTTC.

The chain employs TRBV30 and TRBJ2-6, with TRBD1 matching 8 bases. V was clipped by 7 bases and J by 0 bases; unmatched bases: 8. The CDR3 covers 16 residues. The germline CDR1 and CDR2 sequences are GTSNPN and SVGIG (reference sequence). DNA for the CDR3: TGTGCCTTCGGGGACAGGCCCTCCTCTGGGGCCAACGTCCTGACTTTC. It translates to CAFGDRPSSGANVLTF. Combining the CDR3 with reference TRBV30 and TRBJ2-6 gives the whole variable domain SQTIHQWPATLVQPVGSPLSLECTVEGTSNPNLYWYRQAAGRGLQLLFYSVGIGQISSEVPQNLSASRPQDRQFILSSKKLLLSDSGFYLCAFGDRPSSGANVLTFGAGSRLTVL.

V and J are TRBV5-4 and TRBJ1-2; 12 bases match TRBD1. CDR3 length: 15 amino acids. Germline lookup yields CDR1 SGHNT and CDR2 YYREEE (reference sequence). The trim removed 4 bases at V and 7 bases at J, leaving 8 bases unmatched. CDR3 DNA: TGTGCCAGCAGCGGTCTGGGACAGGGGGCAGTTGGCTACACCTTC. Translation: CASSGLGQGAVGYTF.